This TCR beta chain was sequenced during a study of graft-versus-host responses after intestinal transplantation. As for the study in general: Transplants given to recipients were multivisceral, liver-intestinal, or isolated intestinal.

Responders that carried the CFSE label, approximately 200,000 of them, were plated with approximately 200,000 irradiated, violet-dye-labeled stimulator cells. Trimming stripped 3 bases from V and 2 bases from J, with 11 bases between. This CDR3 comprises 15 residues. The germline V gene encodes CDR1 LNHDA and CDR2 SQIVND (reference sequence). The table came from immunoSEQ multiplex PCR; TCRdb's copy has only in-frame clones and leaves some out. The sample has tens of thousands of clones; just under 45% are singletons. The sequence came from a human patient who was an organ donor for intestinal transplantation. The sequencing here drew on alloreactive CD8+ T cells from a mixed lymphocyte reaction culture, taken before transplantation. Subset indicated: CFSE-low proliferating T cells sorted from roughly 6-day pre-transplant mixed lymphocyte reaction (GvH or HvG direction). This chain uses TRBV19 with TRBJ1-5; D might be TRBD1 (5 bases). The CDR3 loop is CASSISGGGNQPQHF. CDR3 DNA sequence: TGTGCCAGTAGTATTAGTGGGGGTGGCAATCAGCCCCAGCATTTT.